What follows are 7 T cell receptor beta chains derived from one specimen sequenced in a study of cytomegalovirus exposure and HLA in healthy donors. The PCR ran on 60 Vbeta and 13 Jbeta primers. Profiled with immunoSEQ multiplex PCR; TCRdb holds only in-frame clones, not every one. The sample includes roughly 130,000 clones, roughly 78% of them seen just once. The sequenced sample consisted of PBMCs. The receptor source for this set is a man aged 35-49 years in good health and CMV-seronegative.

CDR3 nucleotide sequence: TGTGCCAGCAGTGTACGGGGACAGGGTCCAGATACGCAGTATTTT. Translation gives CASSVRGQGPDTQYF. The chain is built from TRBV6-1 and TRBJ2-3; 9 nucleotides align to TRBD1. Unmatched junction bases numbered 6, after V lost 4 bases and J lost 4 bases. CDR1 and CDR2 (germline): MNHNS, SASEGT. This CDR3 is built from 15 residues.

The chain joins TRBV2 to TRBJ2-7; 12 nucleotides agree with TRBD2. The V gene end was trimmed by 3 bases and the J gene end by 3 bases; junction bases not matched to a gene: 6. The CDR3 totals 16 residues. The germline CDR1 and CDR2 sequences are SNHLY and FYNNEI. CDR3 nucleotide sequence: TGTGCCAGCAGTGAGGGGCTAGCGGGGGGGCGCTACGAGCAGTACTTC. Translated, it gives CASSEGLAGGRYEQYF.

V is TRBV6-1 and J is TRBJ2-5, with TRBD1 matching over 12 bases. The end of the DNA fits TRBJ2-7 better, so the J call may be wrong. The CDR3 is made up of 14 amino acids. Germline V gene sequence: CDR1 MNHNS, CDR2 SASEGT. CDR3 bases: TGTGCCAGCAGTCCGGGACAGGGGGCTAACGAGCAGTACTTC. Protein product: CASSPGQGANEQYF.

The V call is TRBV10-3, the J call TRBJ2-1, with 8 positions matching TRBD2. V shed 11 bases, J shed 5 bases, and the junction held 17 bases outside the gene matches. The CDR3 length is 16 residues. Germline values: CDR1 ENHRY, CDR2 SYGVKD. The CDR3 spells CAAWGSGSAGNNEQFF. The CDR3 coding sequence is TGTGCCGCCTGGGGGAGCGGGAGTGCTGGGAACAATGAGCAGTTCTTC.

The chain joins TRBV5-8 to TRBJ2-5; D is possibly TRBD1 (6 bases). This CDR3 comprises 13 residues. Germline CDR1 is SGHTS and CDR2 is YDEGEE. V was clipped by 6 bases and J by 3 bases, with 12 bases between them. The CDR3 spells CASNTGQKETQYF. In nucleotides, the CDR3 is TGTGCCAGCAACACAGGGCAGAAAGAGACCCAGTACTTC.

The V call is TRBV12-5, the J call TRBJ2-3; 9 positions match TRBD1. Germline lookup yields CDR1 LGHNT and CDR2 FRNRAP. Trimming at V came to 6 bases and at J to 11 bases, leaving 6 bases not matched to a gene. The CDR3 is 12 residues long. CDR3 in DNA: TGTGCTAGTGGCCCGGGACAGGGATTGCAGTATTTT. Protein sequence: CASGPGQGLQYF.

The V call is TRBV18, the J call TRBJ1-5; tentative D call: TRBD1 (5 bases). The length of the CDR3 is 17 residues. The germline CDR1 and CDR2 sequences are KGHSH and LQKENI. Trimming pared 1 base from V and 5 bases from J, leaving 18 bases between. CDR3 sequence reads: CASSPQPGWGLDQPQHF. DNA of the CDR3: TGTGCCAGCTCACCACAACCAGGGTGGGGACTAGATCAGCCCCAGCATTTT. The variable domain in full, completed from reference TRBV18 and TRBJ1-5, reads NAGVMQNPRHLVRRRGQEARLRCSPMKGHSHVYWYRQLPEEGLKFMVYLQKENIIDESGMPKERFSAEFPKEGPSILRIQQVVRGDSAAYFCASSPQPGWGLDQPQHFGDGTRLSIL.